This T cell receptor beta chain was sequenced during a study of blood T cells in healthy people across ages. Study outcomes and limitations: Changes in expanded clonotypes were possibly confounded, as the CMV status of donors was unknown.

This clonotype was seen repeatedly, ten times or more. The antigen remains unidentified. Using a J-beta primer mix together with a sample-barcoded 5' primer, a second PCR was run for about 6 to 11 cycles. TCRdb re-called the 5' RACE reads with MiXCR, one entry per CDR3 protein. Among over a million distinct CDR3 sequences listed, 35% to 45% were seen once. There are 12 residues in the CDR3. Germline trimming cut 8 bases from V and 3 bases from J; bases unmatched to any gene: 4. This TCR derives from a woman aged 18-35 years in good health. V usage is TRBV12-3 or TRBV12-4 and J usage is TRBJ2-7; 7 bases line up with TRBD2. Sequenced: blood. Written as DNA, the CDR3 is TGTGCCAGCTCTAGCGGATACTACGAGCAGTACTTC. Translating gives CASSSGYYEQYF.